Presented here are 4 T cell receptor beta chains from one specimen sequenced in a study of T cells in Graves' hyperthyroidism and ophthalmopathy (dated by TCRdb to between 2018 and 2020). Library method: multiplex PCR. The run used an Illumina HiSeq 2000. TCR beta CDR3 regions were amplified from RNA transcripts. The TCR CDR3 was subjected to a first round of RT-PCR using the HTBI primer set and the Qiagen OneStep RT-PCR kit. TCRdb reworked the public reads: Q25 trimming with fastp, MiXCR clone assembly, productive beta chains retained. Rows with a matching CDR3 protein are joined into one entry that keeps the most common DNA and genes. This sample lists around 300,000 distinct CDR3 sequences; 12% to 15% were detected once. The ten largest account for 7% to 9% of the sample. The sequenced material came from blood. The origin of the receptors is a woman aged 40 to 50 with Graves' hyperthyroidism.

Remarks on this clonotype: This may stem from a read error, because a much larger clone lies one nucleotide away. The chain joins TRBV30 to TRBJ2-3; TRBD1 agrees at 8 bases. This CDR3 is built from 13 residues. Germline CDR1 GTSNPN, CDR2 SVGIG (reference sequence). The CDR3, as DNA: TGTGTCCGTGCAGGGGGCCGCACAGATACGCAGTATTTT. It translates to CVRAGGRTDTQYF.

This clonotype was seen repeatedly, ten times or more. This chain links TRBV7-6 with TRBJ1-1; no definite D call. V shed 6 bases and J shed 3 bases, with 14 bases lying between them. CDR3 length: 14 residues. Germline V gene lookup returns CDR1 SGHVS and CDR2 FNYEAQ. CDR3 region: CASRPIDTYTEAFF. DNA for the CDR3: TGTGCCAGCAGACCAATTGACACCTACACTGAAGCTTTCTTT.

This clonotype showed up just a few times. The junction departs from the called germline gene at one end, perhaps through a read error. The chain links TRBV3-1 to TRBJ2-3; D unresolved. The CDR3 spans 17 residues. Germline V CDR1 and CDR2: LGHDT, YNNKEL (reference sequence). Written as DNA, the CDR3 is TGTGCCACCAGCCAAGATCGAGGAACGTTAACTGCGGATACGCAGTATTTT. This sequence encodes CATSQDRGTLTADTQYF.

This clonotype was recorded many times. The chain combines TRBV2 with TRBJ2-5; D is perhaps TRBD1 (5 bases). From germline, CDR1 is SNHLY and CDR2 FYNNEI. V lost 6 bases and J 0 bases, leaving 11 bases between the germline ends. The CDR3 is 14 residues long. CDR3: CASSPTANQETQYF. CDR3 bases: TGTGCCAGCAGCCCGACAGCGAACCAAGAGACCCAGTACTTC.